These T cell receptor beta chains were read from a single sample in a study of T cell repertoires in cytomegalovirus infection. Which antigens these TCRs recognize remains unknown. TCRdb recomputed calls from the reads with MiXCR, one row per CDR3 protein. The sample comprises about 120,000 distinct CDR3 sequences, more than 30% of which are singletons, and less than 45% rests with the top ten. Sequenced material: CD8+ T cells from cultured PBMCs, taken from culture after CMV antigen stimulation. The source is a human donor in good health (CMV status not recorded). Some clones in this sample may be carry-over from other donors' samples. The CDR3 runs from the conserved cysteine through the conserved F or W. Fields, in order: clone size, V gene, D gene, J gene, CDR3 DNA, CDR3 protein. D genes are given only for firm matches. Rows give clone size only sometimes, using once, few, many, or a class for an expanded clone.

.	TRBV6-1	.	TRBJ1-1	TGTGCCAGCAGTAGTTACAGGGAGGACACTGAAGCTTTCTTT	CASSSYREDTEAFF
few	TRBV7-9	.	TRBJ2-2	TGTGCCAGCCTGACTTCGATCGGTACGAGAAACACCGGGGAGCTGTTTTTT	CASLTSIGTRNTGELFF
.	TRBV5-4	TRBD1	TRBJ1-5	TGTGCCAGCAGCTTGGACAGGGGGCGCGATCAGCCCCAGCATTTT	CASSLDRGRDQPQHF
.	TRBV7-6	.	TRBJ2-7	TGTGCCAGCAGCTTAACCAGGGTCGGGTACGAGCAGTACTTC	CASSLTRVGYEQYF
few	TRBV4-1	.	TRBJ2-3	TGCGCCAGCAGCCAAGAGGGGGCTAGCACAGATACGCAGTATTTT	CASSQEGASTDTQYF
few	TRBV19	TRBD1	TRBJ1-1	TGTGCCAGTAGTATAGTGGCGGGACAGGGGTTCCCTGAAGCTTTCTTT	CASSIVAGQGFPEAFF
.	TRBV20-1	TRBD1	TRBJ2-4	TGCAGTGCCAGGGGGACAGGGGGATACATTCAGTACTTC	CSARGTGGYIQYF
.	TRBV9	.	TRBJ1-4	TGTGCCAGCAGCGTAGCCCCCTCCGACAGTGCTGGGGGGACTAATGAAAAACTGTTTTTT	CASSVAPSDSAGGTNEKLFF
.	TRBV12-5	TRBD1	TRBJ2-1	TGTGCTAGTGGTTTTAATCTGGCTGGGACAGAGGCTTACAATGAGCAGTTCTTC	CASGFNLAGTEAYNEQFF
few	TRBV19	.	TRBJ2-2	TGTGCCAGTAGTATCGGTCCGAACACCGGGGAGCTGTTTTTT	CASSIGPNTGELFF
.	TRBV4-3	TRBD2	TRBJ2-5	TGCGCCGGCAGCCTAGGTCGGGGAGGGCAAGAGACCCAGTACTTC	CAGSLGRGGQETQYF
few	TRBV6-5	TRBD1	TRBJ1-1	TGTGCCAGCAGTTACACTGCTTATCCGGGACAGGGGGCTGGCACTGAAGCTTTCTTT	CASSYTAYPGQGAGTEAFF
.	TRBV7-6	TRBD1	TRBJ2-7	TGTGCCAACACTACCGGGACAGGGCACTCCTACGAGCAGTACTTC	CANTTGTGHSYEQYF
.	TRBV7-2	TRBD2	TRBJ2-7	TGTGCCAGCAGCTATGCAGTTAGCGGGGGAGATTGGTCCTACGAGCAGTACTTC	CASSYAVSGGDWSYEQYF
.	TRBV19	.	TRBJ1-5	TGTGCCAGTAGTGCCCCTTCGGACAGCAATCAGCCCCAGCATTTT	CASSAPSDSNQPQHF
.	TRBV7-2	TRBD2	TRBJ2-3	TGTGCCAGCAGCTTAAGCGGGGGGGCAGCAGATACGCAGTATTTT	CASSLSGGAADTQYF
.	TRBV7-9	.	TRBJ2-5	TGTGCTAGCAGCTTCGGGGTTCGCGGAGAGACCCAGTACTTC	CASSFGVRGETQYF
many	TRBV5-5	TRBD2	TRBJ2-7	TGTGCCAGCAGCCGATCCTGGGGCAGGGAGGGTTACGAGCAGTACTTC	CASSRSWGREGYEQYF
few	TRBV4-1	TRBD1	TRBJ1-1	TGCGCCAGCAGGACGACTCGGGACAGGGTCGGCACTGAAGCTTTCTTT	CASRTTRDRVGTEAFF
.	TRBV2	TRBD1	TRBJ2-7	TGTGCCAGCAGTGAGGGGACAGGGGGAATTAACGAGCAGTACTTC	CASSEGTGGINEQYF
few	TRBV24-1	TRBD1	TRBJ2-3	TGTGCCACCAGTGATTTGATGGACAGGGGACACACTGTCACAGATACGCAGTATTTT	CATSDLMDRGHTVTDTQYF
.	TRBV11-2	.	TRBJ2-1	TGTGCCAGCAGTCCCACCCTTGGGGGCAATGAGCAGTTCTTC	CASSPTLGGNEQFF
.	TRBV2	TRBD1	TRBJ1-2	TGTGCCAGCAGAGCCGGGACAGGGGATCTTCTAAACTATGGCTACACCTTC	CASRAGTGDLLNYGYTF
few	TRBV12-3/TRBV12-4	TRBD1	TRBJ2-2	TGTGCCAGCAGGTGGGACAGGGGAGCGAACACCGGGGAGCTGTTTTTT	CASRWDRGANTGELFF
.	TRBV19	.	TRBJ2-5	TGTGCCAGTAGTATAGTGGCAGGGTCTACCCAGTACTTC	CASSIVAGSTQYF
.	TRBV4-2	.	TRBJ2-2	TGTGCCAGCAGCCCAGGGTTCACCGGGGAGCTGTTTTTT	CASSPGFTGELFF
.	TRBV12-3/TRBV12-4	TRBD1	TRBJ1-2	TGTGCCAGCAGTTCCGGGACAGGAAGAATCGTTGCTAACTATGGCTACACCTTC	CASSSGTGRIVANYGYTF
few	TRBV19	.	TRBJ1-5	TGTGCCAGTACCATTTCGGGAGTTAGCAATCAGCCCCAGCATTTT	CASTISGVSNQPQHF
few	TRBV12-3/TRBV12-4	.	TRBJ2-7	TGTGCCAGCAGCCGAACGTATGACAGACTCTACGAGCAGTACTTC	CASSRTYDRLYEQYF
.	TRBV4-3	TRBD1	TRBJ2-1	TGCGCCAGCGGGGACAGGGGGGCGGTCAATGAGCAGTTCTTC	CASGDRGAVNEQFF
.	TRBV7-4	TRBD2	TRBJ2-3	TGTGCCAGCAGCTCGACTCGGACTAGCGGGGGGGCCGAGGATACGCAGTATTTT	CASSSTRTSGGAEDTQYF
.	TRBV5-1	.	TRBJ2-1	TGCGCCAGCAGCTTAGCCTACCAACAGGGATCCTACAATGAGCAGTTCTTC	CASSLAYQQGSYNEQFF
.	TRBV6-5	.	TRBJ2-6	TGTGCCAGCAGTTACACCAACCCGGGACTGTTGAGCTCTGGGGCCAACGTCCTGACTTTC	CASSYTNPGLLSSGANVLTF